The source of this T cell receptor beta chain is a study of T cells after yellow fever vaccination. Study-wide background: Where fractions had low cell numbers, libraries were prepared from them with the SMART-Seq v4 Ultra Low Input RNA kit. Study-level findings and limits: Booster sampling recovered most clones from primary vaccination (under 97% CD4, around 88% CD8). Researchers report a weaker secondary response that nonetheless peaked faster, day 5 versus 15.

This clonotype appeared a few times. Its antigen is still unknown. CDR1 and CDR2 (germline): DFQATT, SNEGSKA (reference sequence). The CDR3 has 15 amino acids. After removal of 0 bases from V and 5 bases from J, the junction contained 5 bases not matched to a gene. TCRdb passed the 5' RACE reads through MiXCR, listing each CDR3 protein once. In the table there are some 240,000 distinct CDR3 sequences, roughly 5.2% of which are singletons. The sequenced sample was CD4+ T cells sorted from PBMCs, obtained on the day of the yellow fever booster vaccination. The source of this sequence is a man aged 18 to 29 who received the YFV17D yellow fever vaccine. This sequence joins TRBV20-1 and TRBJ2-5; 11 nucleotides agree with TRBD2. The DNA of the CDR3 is TGCAGTGCTAGAGATGCTAGCGGGGGGAAGGAGACCCAGTACTTC. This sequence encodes CSARDASGGKETQYF.